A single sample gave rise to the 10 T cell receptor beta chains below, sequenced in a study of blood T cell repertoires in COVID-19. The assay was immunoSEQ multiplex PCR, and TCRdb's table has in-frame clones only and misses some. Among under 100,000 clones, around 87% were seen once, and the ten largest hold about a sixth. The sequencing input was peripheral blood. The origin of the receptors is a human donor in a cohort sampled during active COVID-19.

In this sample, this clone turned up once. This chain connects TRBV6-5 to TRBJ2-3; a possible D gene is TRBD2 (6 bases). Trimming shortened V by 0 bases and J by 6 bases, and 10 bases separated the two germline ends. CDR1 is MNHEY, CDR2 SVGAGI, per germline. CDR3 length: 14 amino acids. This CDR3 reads CASSYSTRGDTQYF. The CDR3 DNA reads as TGTGCCAGCAGTTACTCAACCCGGGGGGATACGCAGTATTTT.

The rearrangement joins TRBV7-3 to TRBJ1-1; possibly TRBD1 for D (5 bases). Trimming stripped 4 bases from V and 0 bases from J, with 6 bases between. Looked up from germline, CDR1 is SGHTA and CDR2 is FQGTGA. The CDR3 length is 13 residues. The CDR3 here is CASSSGLNTEAFF. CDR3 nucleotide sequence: TGTGCCAGCAGCTCAGGGTTGAACACTGAAGCTTTCTTT.

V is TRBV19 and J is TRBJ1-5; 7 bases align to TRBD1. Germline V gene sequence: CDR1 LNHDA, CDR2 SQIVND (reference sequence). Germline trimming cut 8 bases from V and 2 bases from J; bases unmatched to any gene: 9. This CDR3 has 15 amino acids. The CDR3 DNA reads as TGTGCCAGTTGGTCGGGAGGGGGCGGCAATCAGCCCCAGCATTTT. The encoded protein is CASWSGGGGNQPQHF.

Written as DNA, the CDR3 is TGCGCCAGCAGCTTGGACAGGGAGGGGCCAGCTTTCTTT. It encodes CASSLDREGPAFF. The chain links TRBV5-1 to TRBJ1-1; a possible D gene is TRBD1 (6 bases). The germline V gene has CDR1 SGHRS and CDR2 YFSETQ. Between the trimmed V and J ends, which lost 0 bases and 10 bases, there was a span of 13 bases. The CDR3 runs 13 residues.

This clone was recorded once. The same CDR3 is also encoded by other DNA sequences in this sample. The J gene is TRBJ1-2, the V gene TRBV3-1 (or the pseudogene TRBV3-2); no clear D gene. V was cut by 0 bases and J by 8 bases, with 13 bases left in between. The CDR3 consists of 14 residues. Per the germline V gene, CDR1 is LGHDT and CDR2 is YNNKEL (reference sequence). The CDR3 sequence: CASSQEGVPGGYTF. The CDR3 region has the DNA TGTGCCAGCAGCCAAGAAGGAGTGCCTGGGGGCTACACCTTC.

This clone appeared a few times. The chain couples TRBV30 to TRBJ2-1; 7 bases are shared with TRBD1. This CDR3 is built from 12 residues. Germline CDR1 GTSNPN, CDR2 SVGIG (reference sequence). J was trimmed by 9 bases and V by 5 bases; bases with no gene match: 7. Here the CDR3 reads CAWGNRGSEQFF. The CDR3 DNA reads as TGTGCCTGGGGAAACAGGGGTAGTGAGCAGTTCTTC.

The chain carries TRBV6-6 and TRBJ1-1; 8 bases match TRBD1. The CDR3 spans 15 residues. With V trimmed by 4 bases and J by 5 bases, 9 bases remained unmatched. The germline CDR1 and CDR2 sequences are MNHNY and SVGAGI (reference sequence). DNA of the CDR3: TGTGCCAGCAGTTCGCCACAGGGGGTGTGGACTGAAGCTTTCTTT. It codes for CASSSPQGVWTEAFF.

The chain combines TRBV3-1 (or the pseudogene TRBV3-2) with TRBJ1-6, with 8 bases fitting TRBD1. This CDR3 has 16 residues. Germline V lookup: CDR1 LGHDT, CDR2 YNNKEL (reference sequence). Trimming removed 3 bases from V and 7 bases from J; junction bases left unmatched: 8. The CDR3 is CASSQTGEAPNSPLHF. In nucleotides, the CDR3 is TGTGCCAGCAGCCAGACAGGGGAGGCCCCGAATTCACCCCTCCACTTT.

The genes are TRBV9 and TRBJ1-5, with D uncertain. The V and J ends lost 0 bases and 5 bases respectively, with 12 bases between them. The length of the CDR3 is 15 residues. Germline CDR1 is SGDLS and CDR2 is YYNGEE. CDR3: CASSVAGGPDQPQHF. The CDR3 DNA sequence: TGTGCCAGCAGCGTAGCTGGTGGTCCGGATCAGCCCCAGCATTTT. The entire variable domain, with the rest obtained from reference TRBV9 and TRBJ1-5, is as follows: DSGVTQTPKHLITATGQRVTLRCSPRSGDLSVYWYQQSLDQGLQFLIQYYNGEERAKGNILERFSAQQFPDLHSELNLSSLELGDSALYFCASSVAGGPDQPQHFGDGTRLSIL.

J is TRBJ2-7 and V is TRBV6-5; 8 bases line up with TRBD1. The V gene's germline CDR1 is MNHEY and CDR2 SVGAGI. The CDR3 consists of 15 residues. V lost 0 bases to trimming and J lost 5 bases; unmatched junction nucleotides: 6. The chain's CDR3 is CASSYSATGADEQYF. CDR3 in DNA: TGTGCCAGCAGTTACTCGGCGACAGGGGCCGACGAGCAGTACTTC.